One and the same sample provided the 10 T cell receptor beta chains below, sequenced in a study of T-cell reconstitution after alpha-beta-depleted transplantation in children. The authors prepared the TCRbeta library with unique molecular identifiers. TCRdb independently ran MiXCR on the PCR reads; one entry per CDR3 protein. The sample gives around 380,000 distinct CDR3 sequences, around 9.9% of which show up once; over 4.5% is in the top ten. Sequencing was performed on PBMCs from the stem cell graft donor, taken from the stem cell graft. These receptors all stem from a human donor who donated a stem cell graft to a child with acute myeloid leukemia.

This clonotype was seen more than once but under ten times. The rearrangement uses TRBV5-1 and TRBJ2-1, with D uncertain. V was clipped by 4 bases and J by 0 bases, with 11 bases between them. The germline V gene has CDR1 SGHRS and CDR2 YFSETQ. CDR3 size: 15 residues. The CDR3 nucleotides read TGCGCCAGCAGCACGCAGCCCAACTCCTACAATGAGCAGTTCTTC. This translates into CASSTQPNSYNEQFF. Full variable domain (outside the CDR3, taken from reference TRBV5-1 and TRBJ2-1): KAGVTQTPRYLIKTRGQQVTLSCSPISGHRSVSWYQQTPGQGLQFLFEYFSETQRNKGNFPGRFSGRQFSNSRSEMNVSTLELGDSALYLCASSTQPNSYNEQFFGPGTRLTVL.

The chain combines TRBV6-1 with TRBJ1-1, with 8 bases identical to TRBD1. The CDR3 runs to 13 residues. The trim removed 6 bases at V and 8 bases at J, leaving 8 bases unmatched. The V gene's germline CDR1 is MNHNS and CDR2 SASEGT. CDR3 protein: CASSDGQGSEAFF. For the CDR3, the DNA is TGTGCCAGCAGCGACGGACAGGGATCCGAAGCTTTCTTT.

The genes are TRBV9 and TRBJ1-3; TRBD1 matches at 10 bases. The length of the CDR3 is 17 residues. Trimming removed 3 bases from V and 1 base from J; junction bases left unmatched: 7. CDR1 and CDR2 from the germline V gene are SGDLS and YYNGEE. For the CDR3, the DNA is TGTGCCAGCAGCGCCCACGGGACAGGGGAGTCTGGAAACACCATATATTTT. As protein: CASSAHGTGESGNTIYF.

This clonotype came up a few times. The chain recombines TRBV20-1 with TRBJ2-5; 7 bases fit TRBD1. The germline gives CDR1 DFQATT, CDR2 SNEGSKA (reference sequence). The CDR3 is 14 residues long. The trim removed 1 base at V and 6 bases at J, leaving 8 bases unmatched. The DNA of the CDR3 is TGCAGTGCTAGAGCCCCGACAGGGATCAAGACCCAGTACTTC. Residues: CSARAPTGIKTQYF.

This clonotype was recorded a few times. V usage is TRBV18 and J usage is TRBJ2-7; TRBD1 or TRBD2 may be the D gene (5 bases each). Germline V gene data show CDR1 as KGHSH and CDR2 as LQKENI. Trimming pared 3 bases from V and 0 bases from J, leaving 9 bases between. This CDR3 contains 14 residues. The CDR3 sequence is CASSPDGASYEQYF. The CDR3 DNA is TGTGCCAGCTCACCGGACGGGGCCTCCTACGAGCAGTACTTC.

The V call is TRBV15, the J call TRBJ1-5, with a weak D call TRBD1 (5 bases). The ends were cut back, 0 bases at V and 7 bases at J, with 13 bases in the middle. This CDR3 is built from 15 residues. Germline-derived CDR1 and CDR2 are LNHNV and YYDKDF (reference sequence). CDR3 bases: TGTGCCACCAGCAGAGAAGGGCGTGCAGGGCAGCCCCAGCATTTT. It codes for CATSREGRAGQPQHF.

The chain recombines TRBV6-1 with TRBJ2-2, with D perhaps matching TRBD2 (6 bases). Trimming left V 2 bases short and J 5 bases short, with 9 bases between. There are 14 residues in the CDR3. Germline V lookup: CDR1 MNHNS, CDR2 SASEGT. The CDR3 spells CASSEMAGTGELFF. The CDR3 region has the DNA TGTGCCAGCAGTGAAATGGCGGGGACCGGGGAGCTGTTTTTT.

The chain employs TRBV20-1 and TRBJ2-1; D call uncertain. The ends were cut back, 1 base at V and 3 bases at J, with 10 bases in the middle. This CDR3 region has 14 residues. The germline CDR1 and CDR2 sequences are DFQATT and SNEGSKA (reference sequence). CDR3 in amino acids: CSARGIGNYNEQFF. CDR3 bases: TGCAGTGCTAGAGGTATCGGAAACTACAATGAGCAGTTCTTC.

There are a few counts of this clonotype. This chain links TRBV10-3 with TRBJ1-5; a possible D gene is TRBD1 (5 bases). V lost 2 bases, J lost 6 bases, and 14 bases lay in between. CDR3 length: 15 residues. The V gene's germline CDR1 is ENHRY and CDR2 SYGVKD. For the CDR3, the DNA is TGTGCCATCAGTGAGCGTGGCAGGGATGGTCAGCCCCAGCATTTT. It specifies CAISERGRDGQPQHF.

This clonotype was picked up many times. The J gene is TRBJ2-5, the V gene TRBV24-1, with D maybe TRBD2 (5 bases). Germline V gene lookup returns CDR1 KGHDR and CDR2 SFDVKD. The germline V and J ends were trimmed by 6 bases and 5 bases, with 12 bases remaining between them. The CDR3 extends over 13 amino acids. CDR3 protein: CATSSWERETQYF. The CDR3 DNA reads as TGTGCCACCAGTTCGTGGGAGCGGGAGACCCAGTACTTC.